The sequence of this TCR beta chain was determined in a study of graft-versus-host responses after intestinal transplantation. Some clones are missing from TCRdb's copy, which holds only in-frame ones; the method was immunoSEQ multiplex PCR. The data hold about 92,000 clones, with just over 90% observed a single time. CDR1 is MNHNS and CDR2 is SASEGT in the germline V gene. The CDR3 consists of 14 residues. V shed 3 bases and J shed 4 bases, with 12 bases lying between them. A remark on this clone: Its specificity is unknown.

The clonotype originates from a human donor who received an intestinal transplant. The sample here was unstimulated CD8+ T cells sorted from spleen or lymph node cells, taken before intestinal transplant. This chain links TRBV6-1 with TRBJ1-2; D call uncertain. CDR3 amino acids: CASSDLAGTYGYTF. The CDR3, as DNA: TGTGCCAGCAGTGATCTTGCAGGAACCTATGGCTACACCTTC.